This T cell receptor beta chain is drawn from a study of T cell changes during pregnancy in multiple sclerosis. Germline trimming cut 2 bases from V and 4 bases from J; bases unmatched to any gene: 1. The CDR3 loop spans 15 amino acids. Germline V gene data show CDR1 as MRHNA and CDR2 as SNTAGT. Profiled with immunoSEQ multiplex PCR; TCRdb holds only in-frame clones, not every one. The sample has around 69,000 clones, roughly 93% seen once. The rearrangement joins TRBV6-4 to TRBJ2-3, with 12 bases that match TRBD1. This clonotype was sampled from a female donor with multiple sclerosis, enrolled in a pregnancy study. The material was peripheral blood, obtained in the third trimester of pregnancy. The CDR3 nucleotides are TGTGCCAGCAGTGACGGGACAGGGGGCGCAGATACGCAGTATTTT. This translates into CASSDGTGGADTQYF.